The table lists the clone carrying this T cell receptor (beta chain) with a few counts. The antigen is unknown. The sample belongs to a study of cytomegalovirus exposure and HLA in healthy donors. Germline V lookup: CDR1 MNHNS, CDR2 SASEGT. V shed 1 base and J shed 6 bases, with 9 bases lying between them. This CDR3 has 13 residues. In the PCR, 60 Vbeta and 13 Jbeta primers were used. Only in-frame clones appear in the TCRdb table, and some are missing; sequencing was by immunoSEQ multiplex PCR. The repertoire holds 180,000 or so clones, 75% to 90% seen once, with around a tenth in the top ten. Study-level results: Trimming of TCR beta V- and J-genes showed a link, identified in a later analysis, to a missense DCLRE1C variant.

This TCR was recovered from a man between 18 and 35 years old in good health and CMV-seropositive. J is TRBJ1-2 and V is TRBV6-1, with a tentative D call TRBD1 (5 bases). The specimen sequenced was PBMCs. The CDR3 protein is CASSEGGADGYTF. Here the CDR3 DNA reads TGTGCCAGCAGTGAAGGGGGCGCAGATGGCTACACCTTC.